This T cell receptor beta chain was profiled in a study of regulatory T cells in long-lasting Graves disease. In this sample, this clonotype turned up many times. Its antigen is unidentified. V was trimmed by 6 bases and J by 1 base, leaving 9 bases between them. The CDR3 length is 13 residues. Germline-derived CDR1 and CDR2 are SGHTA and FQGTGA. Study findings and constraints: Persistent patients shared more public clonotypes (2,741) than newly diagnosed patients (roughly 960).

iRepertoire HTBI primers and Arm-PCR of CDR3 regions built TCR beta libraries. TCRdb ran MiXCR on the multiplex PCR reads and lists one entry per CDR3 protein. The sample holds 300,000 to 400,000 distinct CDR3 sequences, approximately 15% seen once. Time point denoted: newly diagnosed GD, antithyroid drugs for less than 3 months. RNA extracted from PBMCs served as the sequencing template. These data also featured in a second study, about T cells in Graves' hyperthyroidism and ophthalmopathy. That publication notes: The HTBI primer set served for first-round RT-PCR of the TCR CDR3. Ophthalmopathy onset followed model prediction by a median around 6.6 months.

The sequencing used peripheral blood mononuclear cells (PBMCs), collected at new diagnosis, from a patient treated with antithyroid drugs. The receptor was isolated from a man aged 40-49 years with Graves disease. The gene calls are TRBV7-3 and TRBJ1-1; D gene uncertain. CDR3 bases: TGTGCCAGCAGTTTCGGCAGGAACACTGAAGCTTTCTTT. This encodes CASSFGRNTEAFF.